The 13 T cell receptor beta chains reported below all come from one sample, sequenced in a study of control samples from healthy donors and cancer patients. Assay: immunoSEQ multiplex PCR; the TCRdb copy retains only in-frame clones and omits some. Of about 130,000 clones in the sample, 90% to 95% were seen once. Source material: PBMCs. The origin of the receptors is a man between 60 and 70 years old with colorectal cancer.

The gene calls are TRBV11-2 and TRBJ1-6; no firm D call. Germline-derived CDR1 and CDR2 are SGHAT and FQNNGV. There are 14 residues in the CDR3. V lost 6 bases to trimming and J lost 5 bases, with 11 bases between them. This CDR3 reads CASRGPRHNSPLHF. DNA of the CDR3: TGTGCCAGCAGAGGCCCGAGACATAATTCACCCCTCCACTTT. Variable domain in full (rest from reference TRBV11-2 and TRBJ1-6): EAGVAQSPRYKIIEKRQSVAFWCNPISGHATLYWYQQILGQGPKLLIQFQNNGVVDDSQLPKDRFSAERLKGVDSTLKIQPAKLEDSAVYLCASRGPRHNSPLHFGNGTRLTVT.

The chain couples TRBV7-2 to TRBJ2-5; D not certain. The germline V gene encodes CDR1 SGHTA and CDR2 FQGNSA. Trimming left V 1 base short and J 5 bases short, with 5 bases between. The CDR3 sequence is 12 residues long. CDR3 bases: TGTGCCAGCAGCTTAGAGAGGGAGACCCAGTACTTC. Encoded protein: CASSLERETQYF.

This rearrangement joins TRBV29-1 to TRBJ1-2; D gene ambiguous. Per germline, CDR1 SQVTM and CDR2 ANQGSEA. CDR3 length: 14 amino acids. With 2 bases removed from V and 5 bases from J, the gap between germline ends came to 15 bases. This CDR3 is CSVERQPDEYGYTF. The DNA for the CDR3 is TGCAGCGTTGAAAGGCAGCCTGATGAGTATGGCTACACCTTC.

There are a few counts of this clone. The chain carries TRBV11-2 and TRBJ2-7, with TRBD1 identical over 8 bases. CDR1 is SGHAT and CDR2 is FQNNGV in the germline V gene. V lost 3 bases, J lost 4 bases, and 11 bases stayed unmatched. The CDR3 sequence is 16 residues long. This CDR3 reads CASSFLTGVGGYEQYF. The CDR3, as DNA: TGTGCCAGCAGCTTCCTGACAGGGGTTGGTGGTTACGAGCAGTACTTC.

The V gene is TRBV7-2, the J gene TRBJ2-7; 9 positions match TRBD2. Germline V CDR1 and CDR2: SGHTA, FQGNSA. V was pared by 2 bases and J by 3 bases, with 5 bases of the junction left unmatched. The CDR3 is made up of 15 amino acids. The DNA of the CDR3 is TGTGCCAGCAGCTTACTGGCGGGGGGGCTCTACGAGCAGTACTTC. Its protein product is CASSLLAGGLYEQYF.

This sequence joins TRBV7-2 and TRBJ1-2, with 8 bases that match TRBD1. The junction had 5 bases not matched to a gene; V was cut back by 3 bases and J by 2 bases. CDR1 SGHTA and CDR2 FQGNSA come from the germline V gene. The CDR3 totals 15 residues. CDR3 region: CASSFWTGQNYGYTF. In DNA, the CDR3 is TGTGCCAGCAGCTTCTGGACAGGGCAGAACTATGGCTACACCTTC.

The gene calls are TRBV27 and TRBJ2-3, with D uncertain. The CDR3 spans 14 residues. Looked up from germline, CDR1 is MNHEY and CDR2 is SMNVEV (reference sequence). The ends were cut back, 4 bases at V and 2 bases at J, with 10 bases in the middle. The CDR3 is CASSSGKYTDTQYF. The CDR3 DNA follows: TGTGCCAGCAGTTCGGGCAAGTACACAGATACGCAGTATTTT.

The chain couples TRBV6-2 or TRBV6-3 to TRBJ2-7, with 8 bases identical to TRBD1. This CDR3 has 14 amino acids. CDR1 and CDR2 from the germline V gene are MNHEY and SVGEGT. V lost 2 bases, J lost 4 bases, and 4 bases stayed unmatched. The CDR3 is CASSYQGAEYEQYF. DNA for the CDR3: TGTGCCAGCAGTTACCAGGGGGCTGAGTACGAGCAGTACTTC.

The V and J genes are TRBV19 and TRBJ2-3; 12 positions agree with TRBD2. The CDR3 runs to 15 residues. The V and J ends lost 6 bases and 9 bases, in that order; junction bases with no gene match: 10. Germline CDR1 LNHDA, CDR2 SQIVND (reference sequence). In nucleotides, the CDR3 is TGTGCCAGTAGGGCTAGCGGGGGGGCGGTGGGGACGCAGTATTTT. This sequence encodes CASRASGGAVGTQYF.

The genes are TRBV5-4 and TRBJ1-2; the D is unclear. CDR3 length: 13 amino acids. V was cut by 5 bases and J by 4 bases, with 12 bases left in between. Per the germline V gene, CDR1 is SGHNT and CDR2 is YYREEE (reference sequence). The CDR3 protein is CASRDQGGYGYTF. In nucleotides, the CDR3 is TGTGCCAGCAGGGATCAAGGAGGCTATGGCTACACCTTC.

This clone has just one count. J is TRBJ2-7 and V is TRBV7-2; a possible D gene is TRBD1 (6 bases). CDR1 is SGHTA and CDR2 is FQGNSA in the germline V gene. Trimming left V 4 bases short and J 2 bases short, with 15 bases between. The CDR3 covers 15 residues. The CDR3 here is CASSSSRGRAYEQYF. Written as DNA, the CDR3 is TGTGCCAGCAGCTCCTCCAGGGGTCGGGCCTACGAGCAGTACTTC. Full variable domain (outside the CDR3, taken from reference TRBV7-2 and TRBJ2-7): GAGVSQSPSNKVTEKGKDVELRCDPISGHTALYWYRQSLGQGLEFLIYFQGNSAPDKSGLPSDRFSAERTGGSVSTLTIQRTQQEDSAVYLCASSSSRGRAYEQYFGPGTRLTVT.

This clone was observed once. The genes are TRBV18 and TRBJ2-2; D is undetermined. The CDR3 runs 14 residues. The V gene lost 1 base and the J gene lost 5 bases, with 8 bases spanning the gap. The germline V gene has CDR1 KGHSH and CDR2 LQKENI. The CDR3 DNA is TGTGCCAGCTCACCACTTATCTTAACCGGGGAGCTGTTTTTT. This encodes CASSPLILTGELFF.

The chain couples TRBV30 to TRBJ2-1, with 9 bases matching TRBD2. The CDR3 runs to 15 residues. Germline-derived CDR1 and CDR2 are GTSNPN and SVGIG (reference sequence). V dropped 3 bases and J dropped 10; count of bases not matched to a gene: 13. The CDR3, as DNA: TGTGCCTGGAGCCCTCTATACGGCGGGGGGGGAGAGCAGTTCTTC. It is translated as CAWSPLYGGGGEQFF.